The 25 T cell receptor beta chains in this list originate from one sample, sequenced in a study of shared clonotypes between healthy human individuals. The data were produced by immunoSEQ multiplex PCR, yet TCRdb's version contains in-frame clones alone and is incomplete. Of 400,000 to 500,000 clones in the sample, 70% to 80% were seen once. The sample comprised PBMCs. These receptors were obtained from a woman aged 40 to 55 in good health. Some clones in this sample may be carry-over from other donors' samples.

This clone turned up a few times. Written as DNA, the CDR3 is TGTGCCAGCAGCTTAGAGCGTGCGACCGCCATGGAGCAGTACTTC. Translated: CASSLERATAMEQYF. V and J are TRBV11-2 and TRBJ2-7, with D hard to call. Trimming left V 0 bases short and J 7 bases short, with 16 bases between. CDR3 length: 15 residues. CDR1 SGHAT and CDR2 FQNNGV come from the germline V gene.

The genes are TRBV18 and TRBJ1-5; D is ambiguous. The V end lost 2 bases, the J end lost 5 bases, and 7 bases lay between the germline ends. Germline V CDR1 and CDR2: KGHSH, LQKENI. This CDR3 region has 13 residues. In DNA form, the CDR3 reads TGTGCCAGCTCACCAAACAGAGATCAGCCCCAGCATTTT. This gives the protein CASSPNRDQPQHF.

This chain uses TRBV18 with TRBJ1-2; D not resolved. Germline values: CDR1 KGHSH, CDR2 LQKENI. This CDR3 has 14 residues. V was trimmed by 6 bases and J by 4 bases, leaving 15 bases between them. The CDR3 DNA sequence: TGTGCCAGCTCCCTATATGAGGGCGTCTATGGCTACACCTTC. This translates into CASSLYEGVYGYTF.

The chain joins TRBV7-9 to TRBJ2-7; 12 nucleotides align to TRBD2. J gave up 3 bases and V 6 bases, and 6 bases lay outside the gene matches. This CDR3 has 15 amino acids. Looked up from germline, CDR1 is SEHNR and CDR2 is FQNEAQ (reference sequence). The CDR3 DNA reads TGTGCCAGCAGTACCGGGACTAGCGGGCTCTACGAGCAGTACTTC. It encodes CASSTGTSGLYEQYF.

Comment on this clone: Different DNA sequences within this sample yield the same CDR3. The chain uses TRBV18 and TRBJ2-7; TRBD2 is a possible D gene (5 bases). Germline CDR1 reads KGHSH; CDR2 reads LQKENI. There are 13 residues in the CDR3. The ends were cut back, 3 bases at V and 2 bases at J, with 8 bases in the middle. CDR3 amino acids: CASSPGDPYEQYF. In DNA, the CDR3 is TGTGCCAGCTCACCCGGGGATCCCTACGAGCAGTACTTC. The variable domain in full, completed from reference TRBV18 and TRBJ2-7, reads NAGVMQNPRHLVRRRGQEARLRCSPMKGHSHVYWYRQLPEEGLKFMVYLQKENIIDESGMPKERFSAEFPKEGPSILRIQQVVRGDSAAYFCASSPGDPYEQYFGPGTRLTVT.

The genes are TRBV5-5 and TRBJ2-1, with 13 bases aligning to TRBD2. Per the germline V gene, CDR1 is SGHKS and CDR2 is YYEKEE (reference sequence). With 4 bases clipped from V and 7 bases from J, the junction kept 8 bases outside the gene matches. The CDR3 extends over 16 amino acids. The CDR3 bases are TGTGCCAGCAGCATAACTAGCGGGAGGGCCGGGAATGAGCAGTTCTTC. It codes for CASSITSGRAGNEQFF.

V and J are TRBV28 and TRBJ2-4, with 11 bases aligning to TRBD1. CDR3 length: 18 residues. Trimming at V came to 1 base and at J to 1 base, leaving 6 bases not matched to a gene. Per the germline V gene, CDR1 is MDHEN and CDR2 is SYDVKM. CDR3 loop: CASSLSGTGGRAKNIQYF. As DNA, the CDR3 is TGTGCCAGCAGTTTATCCGGGACAGGGGGGAGGGCCAAAAACATTCAGTACTTC.

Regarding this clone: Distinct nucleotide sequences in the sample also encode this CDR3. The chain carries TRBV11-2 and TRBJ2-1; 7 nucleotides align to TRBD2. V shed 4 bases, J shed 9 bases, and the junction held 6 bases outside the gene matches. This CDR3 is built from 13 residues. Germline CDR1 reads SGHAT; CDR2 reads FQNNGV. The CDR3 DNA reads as TGTGCCAGCAGCTCCGGACTAGTCATTGAGCAGTTCTTC. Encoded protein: CASSSGLVIEQFF.

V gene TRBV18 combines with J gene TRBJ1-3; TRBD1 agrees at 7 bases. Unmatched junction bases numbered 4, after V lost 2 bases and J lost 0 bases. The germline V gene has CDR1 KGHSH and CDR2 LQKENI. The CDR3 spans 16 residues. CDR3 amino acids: CASSPTGAHSGNTIYF. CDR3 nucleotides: TGTGCCAGCTCACCAACAGGGGCCCACTCTGGAAACACCATATATTTT.

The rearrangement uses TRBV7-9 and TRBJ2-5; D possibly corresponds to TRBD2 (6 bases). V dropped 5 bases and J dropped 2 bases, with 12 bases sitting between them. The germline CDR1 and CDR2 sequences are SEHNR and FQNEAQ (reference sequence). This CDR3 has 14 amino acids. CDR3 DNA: TGTGCCAGCAGCCTAGGGACTCAGCAAGAGACCCAGTACTTC. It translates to CASSLGTQQETQYF.

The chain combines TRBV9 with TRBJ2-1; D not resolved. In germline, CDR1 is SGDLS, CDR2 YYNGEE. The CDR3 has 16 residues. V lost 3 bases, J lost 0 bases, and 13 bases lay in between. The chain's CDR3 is CASSADENYSYNEQFF. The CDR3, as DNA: TGTGCCAGCAGCGCCGACGAGAATTACTCCTACAATGAGCAGTTCTTC.

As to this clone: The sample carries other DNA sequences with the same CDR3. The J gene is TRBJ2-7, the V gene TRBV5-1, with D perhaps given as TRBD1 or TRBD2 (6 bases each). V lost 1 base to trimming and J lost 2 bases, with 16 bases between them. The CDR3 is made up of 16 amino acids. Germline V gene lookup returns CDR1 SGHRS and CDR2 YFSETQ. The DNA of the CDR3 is TGCGCCAGCAGCTTGAGTGCCCCGGGGGCCCCCTACGAGCAGTACTTC. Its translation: CASSLSAPGAPYEQYF.

The CDR3, as DNA: TGTGCCAGCAGTGAATTTGGGGTTAGCACAGATACGCAGTATTTT. Translating it yields CASSEFGVSTDTQYF. The rearrangement joins TRBV25-1 to TRBJ2-3; D unclear. CDR3 length: 15 residues. V was trimmed by 1 base and J by 0 bases, leaving 8 bases between them. Per the germline V gene, CDR1 is MGHDK and CDR2 is SYGVNS.

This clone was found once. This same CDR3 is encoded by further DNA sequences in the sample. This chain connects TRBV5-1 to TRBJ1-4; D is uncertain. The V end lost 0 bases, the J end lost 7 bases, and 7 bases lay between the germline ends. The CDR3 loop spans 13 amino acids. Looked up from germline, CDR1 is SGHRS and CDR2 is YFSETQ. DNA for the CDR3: TGCGCCAGCAGCTTGGAGGGCTCTGAAAAACTGTTTTTT. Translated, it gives CASSLEGSEKLFF.

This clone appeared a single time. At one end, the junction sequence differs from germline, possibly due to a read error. The chain's CDR3 is CASSRQGVDNEQFF. The DNA of the CDR3 is TGTGCTAGCAGCCGACAGGGGGTCGACAATGAGCAGTTCTTC. The chain recombines TRBV7-7 with TRBJ2-1; 9 bases map to TRBD1. This CDR3 has 14 amino acids. Germline CDR1 SSHAT, CDR2 FNYEAQ (reference sequence).

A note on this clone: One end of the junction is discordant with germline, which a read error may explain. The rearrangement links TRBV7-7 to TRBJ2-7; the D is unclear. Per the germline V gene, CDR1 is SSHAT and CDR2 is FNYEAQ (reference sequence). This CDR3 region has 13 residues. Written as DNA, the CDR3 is TGTGCTAGCAGCCGTGGCACCTCCTACGAGCAGTACTTC. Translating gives CASSRGTSYEQYF.

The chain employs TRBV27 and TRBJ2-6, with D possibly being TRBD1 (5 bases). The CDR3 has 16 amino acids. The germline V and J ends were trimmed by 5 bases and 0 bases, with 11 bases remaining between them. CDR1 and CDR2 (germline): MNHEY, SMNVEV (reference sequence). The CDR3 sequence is CASSRDRTSGANVLTF. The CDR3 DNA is TGTGCCAGCAGTCGTGACAGAACCTCTGGGGCCAACGTCCTGACTTTC.

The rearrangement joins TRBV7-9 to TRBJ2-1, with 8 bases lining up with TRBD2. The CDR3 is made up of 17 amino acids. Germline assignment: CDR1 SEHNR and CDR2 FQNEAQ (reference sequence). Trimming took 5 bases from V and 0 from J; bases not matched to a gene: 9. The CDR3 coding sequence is TGTGCCAGCAGCATGACCCTGACTAGCGACTCCTACAATGAGCAGTTCTTC. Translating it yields CASSMTLTSDSYNEQFF.

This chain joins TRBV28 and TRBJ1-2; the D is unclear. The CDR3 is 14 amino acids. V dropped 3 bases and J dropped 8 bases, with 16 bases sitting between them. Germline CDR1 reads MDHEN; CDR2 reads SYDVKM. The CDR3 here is CASSLETEVSGYTF. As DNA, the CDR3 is TGTGCCAGCAGTTTGGAAACAGAGGTCTCGGGCTACACCTTC.

The CDR3 nucleotides read TGCAGCGTTGATGTAGCGGGGGCCTACGAGCAGTACTTC. Encoded protein: CSVDVAGAYEQYF. V and J are TRBV29-1 and TRBJ2-7; 9 bases map to TRBD2. The CDR3 sequence is 13 residues long. The trim removed 3 bases at V and 2 bases at J, leaving 2 bases unmatched. The germline CDR1 and CDR2 sequences are SQVTM and ANQGSEA.

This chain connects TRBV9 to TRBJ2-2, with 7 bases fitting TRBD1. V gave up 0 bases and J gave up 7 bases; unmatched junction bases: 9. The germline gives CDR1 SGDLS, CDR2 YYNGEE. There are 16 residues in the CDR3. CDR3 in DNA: TGTGCCAGCAGCGTAGCGGTAGGGGGCGCGAACGGGGAGCTGTTTTTT. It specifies CASSVAVGGANGELFF.

In DNA form, the CDR3 reads TGTGCCAGCAGCTTAGTAGCCTTCACGCCTGGGGCCAACGTCCTGACTTTC. Protein product: CASSLVAFTPGANVLTF. The V gene is TRBV11-2, the J gene TRBJ2-6, with unresolved D. The germline CDR1 and CDR2 sequences are SGHAT and FQNNGV. The CDR3 has 17 amino acids. V was trimmed by 1 base and J by 2 bases, leaving 12 bases between them.

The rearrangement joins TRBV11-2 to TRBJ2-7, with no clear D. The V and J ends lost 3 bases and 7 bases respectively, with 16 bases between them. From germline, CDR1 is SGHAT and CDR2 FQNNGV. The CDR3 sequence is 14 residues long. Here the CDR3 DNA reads TGTGCCAGCAGCTTCCGAAGACGGACCTGGGAGCAGTACTTC. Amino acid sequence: CASSFRRRTWEQYF.

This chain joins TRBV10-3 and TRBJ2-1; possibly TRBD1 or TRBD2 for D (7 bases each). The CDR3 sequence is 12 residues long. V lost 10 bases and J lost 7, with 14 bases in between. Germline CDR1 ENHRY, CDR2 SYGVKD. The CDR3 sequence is CASRQGGNEQFF. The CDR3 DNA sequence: TGTGCCAGCCGACAGGGAGGGAATGAGCAGTTCTTC.

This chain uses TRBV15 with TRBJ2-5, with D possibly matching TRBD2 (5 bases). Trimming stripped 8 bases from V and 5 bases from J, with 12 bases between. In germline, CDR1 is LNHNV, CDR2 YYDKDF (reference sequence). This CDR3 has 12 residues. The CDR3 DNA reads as TGTGCCACCGGGAGTTCGGCGGAGACCCAGTACTTC. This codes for CATGSSAETQYF. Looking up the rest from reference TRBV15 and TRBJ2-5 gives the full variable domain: DAMVIQNPRYQVTQFGKPVTLSCSQTLNHNVMYWYQQKSSQAPKLLFHYYDKDFNNEADTPDNFQSRRPNTSFCFLDIRSPGLGDTAMYLCATGSSAETQYFGPGTRLLVL.